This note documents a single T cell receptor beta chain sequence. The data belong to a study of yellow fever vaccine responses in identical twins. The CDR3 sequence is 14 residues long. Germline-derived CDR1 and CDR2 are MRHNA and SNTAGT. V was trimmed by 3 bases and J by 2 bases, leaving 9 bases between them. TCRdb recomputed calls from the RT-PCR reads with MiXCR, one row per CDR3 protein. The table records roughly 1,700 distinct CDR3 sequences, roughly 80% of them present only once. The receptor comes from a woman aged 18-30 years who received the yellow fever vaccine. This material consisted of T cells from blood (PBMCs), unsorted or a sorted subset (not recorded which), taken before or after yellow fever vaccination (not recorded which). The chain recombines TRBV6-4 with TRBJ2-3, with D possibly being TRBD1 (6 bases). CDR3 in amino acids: CASSEQGDTDTQYF. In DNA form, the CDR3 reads TGTGCCAGCAGTGAACAGGGCGACACAGATACGCAGTATTTT.